Presented here are 17 T cell receptor beta chains from one specimen sequenced in a study of T-cell reconstitution after alpha-beta-depleted transplantation in children. Study-wide findings and caveats: Hyperexpanded clones declined; after one year, newly produced T cells mostly supplied diversity.

Antigen specificity for these receptors is unknown. Preparation of the TCRbeta library involved a method that used unique molecular identifiers. In TCRdb, the PCR reads were re-called with MiXCR into one record per CDR3 protein. The sample has about 300,000 distinct CDR3 sequences, 6% to 10% seen once. This specimen consisted of peripheral blood, obtained 360 days after TCRalphabeta/CD19-depleted stem cell transplant. These receptors originate from a female patient between 2 and 15 years old who had a stem cell transplant for Fanconi anemia, so the T cells may come from the graft donor.

This clonotype was seen many times. This sequence joins TRBV2 and TRBJ2-3; D is possibly TRBD2 (5 bases). The germline V gene encodes CDR1 SNHLY and CDR2 FYNNEI. This CDR3 is built from 14 residues. Trimming removed 7 bases from V and 0 bases from J, with 11 bases in between. Here the CDR3 DNA reads TGTGCCAGCATGCGTAGCGAGAGCACAGATACGCAGTATTTT. It is translated as CASMRSESTDTQYF.

The CDR3, as DNA: TGTGCCAGCACCTATCGGGGCGCAGGGGCTACCAAAAACATTCAGTACTTC. Encoded protein: CASTYRGAGATKNIQYF. This chain links TRBV28 with TRBJ2-4; TRBD1 might be the D (6 bases). V was cut by 7 bases and J by 2 bases, with 21 bases left in between. The CDR3 extends over 17 amino acids. CDR1 and CDR2 (germline): MDHEN, SYDVKM.

The chain is built from TRBV7-9 and TRBJ2-2; the D gene could be TRBD1 or TRBD2 (5 bases each). V lost 2 bases to trimming and J lost 6 bases, with 10 bases between them. This CDR3 has 14 amino acids. In germline, CDR1 is SEHNR, CDR2 FQNEAQ (reference sequence). The CDR3, as DNA: TGTGCCAGCAGCTTAAGTAGGGACCCCGGGGAGCTGTTTTTT. It specifies CASSLSRDPGELFF.

The chain couples TRBV6-5 to TRBJ2-2; the match to TRBD1 covers 9 bases. V lost 2 bases to trimming and J lost 12 bases; unmatched junction nucleotides: 4. CDR1 and CDR2 (germline): MNHEY, SVGAGI. There are 13 residues in the CDR3. This CDR3 is CASSYDRGGKLFF. Written as DNA, the CDR3 is TGTGCCAGCAGTTACGACAGGGGGGGGAAGCTGTTTTTT.

The chain combines TRBV7-3 with TRBJ2-7, with D tentatively TRBD1 or TRBD2 (7 bases each). Trimming removed 7 bases from V and 3 bases from J, with 28 bases in between. Germline assignment: CDR1 SGHTA and CDR2 FQGTGA. This CDR3 is built from 18 residues. CDR3 region: CASKGGGPQQGTDYEQYF. DNA of the CDR3: TGTGCCAGCAAGGGGGGAGGGCCCCAACAGGGGACGGACTACGAGCAGTACTTC.

This clonotype was found many times. The chain links TRBV6-5 to TRBJ2-3; 10 bases align to TRBD2. The V gene's germline CDR1 is MNHEY and CDR2 SVGAGI. The CDR3 sequence is 14 residues long. V trimming: 6 bases; J trimming: 5 bases; junction bases outside the gene matches: 5. CDR3 in amino acids: CASSQRTSGDTQYF. In DNA form, the CDR3 reads TGTGCCAGCAGCCAAAGGACTAGCGGAGATACGCAGTATTTT.

The chain recombines TRBV11-2 with TRBJ2-5; TRBD1 is a possible D gene (6 bases). The V gene's germline CDR1 is SGHAT and CDR2 FQNNGV. The CDR3 extends over 15 amino acids. V was pared by 5 bases and J by 2 bases, with 15 bases between. CDR3 nucleotides: TGTGCCAGCAGCCTGGTCTCAACAGGGCAAGAGACCCAGTACTTC. It specifies CASSLVSTGQETQYF.

This clonotype was seen repeatedly, ten times or more. The chain couples TRBV28 to TRBJ2-7, with 10 bases fitting TRBD2. Looked up from germline, CDR1 is MDHEN and CDR2 is SYDVKM. This CDR3 is 15 amino acids long. Germline trimming cut 8 bases from V and 1 base from J; bases unmatched to any gene: 8. The CDR3 DNA is TGTGCCAGCTCGTTCCTAGCGGGGGTTTCCTACGAGCAGTACTTC. Translation: CASSFLAGVSYEQYF.

The rearrangement joins TRBV28 to TRBJ2-2; D unclear. CDR3 length: 16 residues. The germline gives CDR1 MDHEN, CDR2 SYDVKM. Trimming shortened V by 1 base and J by 0 bases, and 9 bases separated the two germline ends. CDR3 sequence (DNA): TGTGCCAGCAGTTTATTTACTCTTACGAACACCGGGGAGCTGTTTTTT. Amino acids: CASSLFTLTNTGELFF.

This clonotype was found many times. CDR3 loop: CATSDFGDTQYF. CDR3 bases: TGTGCCACCAGTGATTTCGGAGATACGCAGTATTTT. This chain links TRBV24-1 with TRBJ2-3; D gene uncertain. Trimming left V 1 base short and J 5 bases short, with 3 bases between. The CDR3 spans 12 residues. CDR1 is KGHDR, CDR2 SFDVKD, per germline.

The gene calls are TRBV12-3 or TRBV12-4 and TRBJ2-7; 12 nucleotides align to TRBD2. The CDR3 covers 16 residues. V trimming: 6 bases; J trimming: 4 bases; junction bases outside the gene matches: 10. CDR3 in DNA: TGTGCCAGCAGCCGCAGACTAGCGGGGGCCTTATACGAGCAGTACTTC. Protein product: CASSRRLAGALYEQYF.

V and J are TRBV11-2 and TRBJ1-1; no firm D call. Trimming pared 4 bases from V and 4 bases from J, leaving 10 bases between. Germline V CDR1 and CDR2: SGHAT, FQNNGV. The CDR3 is 13 amino acids. The CDR3, as DNA: TGTGCCAGCAGCTCTCAGGTACGCACTGAAGCTTTCTTT. Its translation is CASSSQVRTEAFF.

The gene calls are TRBV27 and TRBJ1-6; TRBD1 matches at 9 bases. The V segment lost 9 bases and the J segment 7 bases; nucleotides outside the gene matches: 16. From germline, CDR1 is MNHEY and CDR2 SMNVEV (reference sequence). The CDR3 sequence is 17 residues long. The CDR3 here is CASRTGDIFDLNSPLHF. CDR3 in DNA: TGTGCCAGTAGGACAGGGGATATCTTCGACCTCAATTCACCCCTCCACTTT.

V and J are TRBV7-8 and TRBJ1-5, with unresolved D. V was cut by 3 bases and J by 0 bases, with 9 bases left in between. Germline CDR1 and CDR2: SGHVS and FQNEAQ. The CDR3 is 15 residues long. CDR3 region: CASSLGRASNQPQHF. CDR3 nucleotides: TGTGCCAGCAGCTTGGGGAGGGCTAGCAATCAGCCCCAGCATTTT. Based on the CDR3 plus reference TRBV7-8 and TRBJ1-5, the full variable domain is GAGVSQSPRYKVAKRGQDVALRCDPISGHVSLFWYQQALGQGPEFLTYFQNEAQLDKSGLPSDRFFAERPEGSVSTLKIQRTQQEDSAVYLCASSLGRASNQPQHFGDGTRLSIL.

This chain joins TRBV3-1 and TRBJ2-7, with 13 bases identical to TRBD2. Looked up from germline, CDR1 is LGHDT and CDR2 is YNNKEL (reference sequence). CDR3 size: 19 residues. J gave up 0 bases and V 11 bases, and 19 bases lay outside the gene matches. CDR3 DNA: TGTGCCTGCTGCCCGCCGGGACTAGCGGGAAAAGGCAACTCCTACGAGCAGTACTTC. Translated, it gives CACCPPGLAGKGNSYEQYF.

In this sample, this clonotype turned up many times. The gene calls are TRBV2 and TRBJ2-7, with a possible D match to TRBD2 (5 bases). Per germline, CDR1 SNHLY and CDR2 FYNNEI. CDR3 length equals 13 residues. The V gene lost 7 bases and the J gene lost 3 bases, with 13 bases spanning the gap. In nucleotides, the CDR3 is TGTGCCAGCAAGGAGGATTTTTACTACGAGCAGTACTTC. Its protein is CASKEDFYYEQYF.

This clonotype came up many times. One junction end does not reproduce the germline sequence, and a read error may be involved. The rearrangement links TRBV5-1 to TRBJ2-1, with 8 nucleotides matching TRBD2. The CDR3 loop spans 15 amino acids. Germline V lookup: CDR1 SGHRS, CDR2 YFSETQ. CDR3 loop: CASSLAGLAYNEQFF. The CDR3 nucleotides are TGTGCCAGCAGCTTAGCGGGACTAGCCTACAATGAGCAGTTCTTC.